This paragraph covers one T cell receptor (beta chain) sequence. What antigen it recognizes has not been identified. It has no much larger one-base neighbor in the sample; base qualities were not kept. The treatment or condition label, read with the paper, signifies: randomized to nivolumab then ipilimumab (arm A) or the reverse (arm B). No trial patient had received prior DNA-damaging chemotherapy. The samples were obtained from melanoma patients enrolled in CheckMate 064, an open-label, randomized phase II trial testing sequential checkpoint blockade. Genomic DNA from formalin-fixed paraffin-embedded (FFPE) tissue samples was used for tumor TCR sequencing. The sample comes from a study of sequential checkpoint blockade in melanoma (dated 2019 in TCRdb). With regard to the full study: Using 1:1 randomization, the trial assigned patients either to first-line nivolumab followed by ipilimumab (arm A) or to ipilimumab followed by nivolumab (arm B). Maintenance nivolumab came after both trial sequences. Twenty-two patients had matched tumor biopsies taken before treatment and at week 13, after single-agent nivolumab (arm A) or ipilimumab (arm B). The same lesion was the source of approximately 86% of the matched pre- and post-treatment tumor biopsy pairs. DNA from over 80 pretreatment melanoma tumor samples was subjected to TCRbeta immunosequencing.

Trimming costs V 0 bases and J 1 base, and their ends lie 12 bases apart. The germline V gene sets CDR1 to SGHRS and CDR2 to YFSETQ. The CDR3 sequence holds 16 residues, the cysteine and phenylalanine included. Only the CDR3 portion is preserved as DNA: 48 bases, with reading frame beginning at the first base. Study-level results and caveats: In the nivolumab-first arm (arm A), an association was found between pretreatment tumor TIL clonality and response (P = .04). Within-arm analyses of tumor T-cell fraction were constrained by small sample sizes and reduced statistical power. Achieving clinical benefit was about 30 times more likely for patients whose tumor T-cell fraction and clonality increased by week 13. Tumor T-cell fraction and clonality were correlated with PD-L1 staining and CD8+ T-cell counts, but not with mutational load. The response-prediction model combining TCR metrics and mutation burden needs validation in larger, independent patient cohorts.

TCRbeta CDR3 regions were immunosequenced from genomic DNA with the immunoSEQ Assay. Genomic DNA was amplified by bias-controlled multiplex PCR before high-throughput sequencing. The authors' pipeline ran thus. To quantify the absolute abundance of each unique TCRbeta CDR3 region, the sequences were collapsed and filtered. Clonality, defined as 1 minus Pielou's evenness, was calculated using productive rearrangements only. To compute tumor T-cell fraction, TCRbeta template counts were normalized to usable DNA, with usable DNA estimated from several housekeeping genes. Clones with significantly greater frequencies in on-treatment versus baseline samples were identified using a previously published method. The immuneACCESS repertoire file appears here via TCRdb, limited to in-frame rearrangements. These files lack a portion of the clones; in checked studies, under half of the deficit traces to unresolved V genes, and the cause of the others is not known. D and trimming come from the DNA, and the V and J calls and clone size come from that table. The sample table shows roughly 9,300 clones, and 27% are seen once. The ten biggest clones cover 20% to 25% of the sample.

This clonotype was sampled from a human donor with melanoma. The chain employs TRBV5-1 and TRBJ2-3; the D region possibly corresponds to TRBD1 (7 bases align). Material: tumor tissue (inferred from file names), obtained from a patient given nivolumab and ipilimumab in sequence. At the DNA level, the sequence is TGCGCCAGCAGCTTGGCCGGAGGGACAGGCACAGATACGCAGTATTTT. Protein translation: CASSLAGGTGTDTQYF.